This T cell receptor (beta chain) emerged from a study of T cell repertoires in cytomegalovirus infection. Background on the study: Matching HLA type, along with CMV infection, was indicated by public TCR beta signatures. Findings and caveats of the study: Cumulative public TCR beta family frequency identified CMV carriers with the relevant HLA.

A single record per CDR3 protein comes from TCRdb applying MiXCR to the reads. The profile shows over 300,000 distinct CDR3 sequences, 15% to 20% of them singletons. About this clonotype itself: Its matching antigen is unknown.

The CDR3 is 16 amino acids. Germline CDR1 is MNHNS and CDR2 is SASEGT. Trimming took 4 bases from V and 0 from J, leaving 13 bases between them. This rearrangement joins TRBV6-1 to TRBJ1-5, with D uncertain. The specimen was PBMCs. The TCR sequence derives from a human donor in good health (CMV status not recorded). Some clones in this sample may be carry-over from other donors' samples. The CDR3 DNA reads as TGTGCCAGCAGTGTGAACAGTGCCCTTAGCAATCAGCCCCAGCATTTT. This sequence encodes CASSVNSALSNQPQHF.